This record looks at one T cell receptor beta chain sequence and its context. Per the original data handling: Using reference gene primer amplification, nucleated cell counts were estimated. Generated by immunoSEQ multiplex PCR, the TCRdb table keeps only in-frame clones and is missing some. V and J calls and clone size are those listed in that table; D and trimming were worked out from the DNA. The data hold 95,000 or so clones, with 60% to 85% observed a single time. These data come from a study of blood T cell repertoires in COVID-19. Study-wide context: There were acute and convalescent COVID-19 samples, and they came from the United States, Italy and Spain. Sources were T cells, B-cell-depleted T cells, or PBMCs; the material itself was cDNA or gDNA.

This CDR3 has 12 amino acids. Germline loops: CDR1 SQVTM, CDR2 ANQGSEA. Trimming took off 5 bases at V and 4 bases at J, with 11 bases between the two ends. The sample comprised peripheral blood. The source of this sequence is a woman of 80 years or more with active or convalescent COVID-19. The chain links TRBV29-1 to TRBJ1-2; D may be TRBD1 (6 bases). The CDR3 DNA follows: TGCAGCGTTAGAGGACAGATCTATGGCTACACCTTC. Residues: CSVRGQIYGYTF.